This TCR beta chain was identified in a study of T cells after yellow fever vaccination. The V and J ends lost 4 bases and 11 bases respectively, with 11 bases between them. The CDR3 sequence is 11 residues long. Germline CDR1 reads MNHNS; CDR2 reads SASEGT. One entry per CDR3 protein, called by TCRdb with MiXCR from the 5' RACE reads. Among about 350,000 distinct CDR3 sequences listed, over 4% were seen once. The chain combines TRBV6-1 with TRBJ1-1; D unresolved. The receptor's source is a man younger than 30 who received the YFV17D yellow fever vaccine. The starting material was PBMCs, obtained 5 days after the yellow fever booster vaccination. The CDR3 nucleotides read TGTGCCAGCAGTGCCGGGTCTGGGGCTTTCTTT. Amino acid sequence: CASSAGSGAFF.